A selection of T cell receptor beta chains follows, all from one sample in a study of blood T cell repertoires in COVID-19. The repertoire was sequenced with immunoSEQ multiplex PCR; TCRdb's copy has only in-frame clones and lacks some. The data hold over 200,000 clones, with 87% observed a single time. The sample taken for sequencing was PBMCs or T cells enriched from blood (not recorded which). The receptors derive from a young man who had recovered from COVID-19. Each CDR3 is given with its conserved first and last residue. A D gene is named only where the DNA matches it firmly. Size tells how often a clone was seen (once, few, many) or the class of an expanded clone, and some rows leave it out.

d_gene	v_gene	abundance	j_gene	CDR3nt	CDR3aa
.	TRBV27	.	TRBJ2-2	TGTGCCAGCAGTCCAAAAACACACAGGGATGACACCGGGGAGCTGTTTTTT	CASSPKTHRDDTGELFF
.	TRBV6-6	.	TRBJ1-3	TGTGCCAGCAGTTTTACAGGGTCCTCTGGAAACACCATATATTTT	CASSFTGSSGNTIYF
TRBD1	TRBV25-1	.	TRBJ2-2	TGTGCCAGCAGTGAAACCGGGACAGGGTCCGGGGAGCTGTTTTTT	CASSETGTGSGELFF
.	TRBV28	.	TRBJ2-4	TGTGCCAGCAGTTCCGGGAGCTCCAAAAACATTCAGTACTTC	CASSSGSSKNIQYF
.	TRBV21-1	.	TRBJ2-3	TGTGCCAGCAGGAAAGCCCGGGACAGGCCCACGGCGCAGTATTTT	CASRKARDRPTAQYF
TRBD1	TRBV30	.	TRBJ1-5	TGTGCCTGGACCGGACAGGGGTCACAGCCCCAGCATTTT	CAWTGQGSQPQHF
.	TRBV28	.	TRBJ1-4	TGTGCCAGCAGGTACCCCTCTACCGAAAAACTGTTTTTT	CASRYPSTEKLFF
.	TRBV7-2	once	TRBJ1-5	TGTGCCAGCAGCCTAAAAACAGGGTGGGGTCAGCCCCAGCATTTT	CASSLKTGWGQPQHF
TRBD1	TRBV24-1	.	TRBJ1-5	TGTGCCACCAGTGATTCGGCAGGGGGGATCAATCAGCCCCAGCATTTT	CATSDSAGGINQPQHF
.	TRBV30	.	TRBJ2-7	TGTGCCGGTGAAACGAGGAGCTCCTACGAGCAGTACTTC	CAGETRSSYEQYF
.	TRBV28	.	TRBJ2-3	TGTGCCATCGGAGAACAATCCACAGATACGCAGTATTTT	CAIGEQSTDTQYF
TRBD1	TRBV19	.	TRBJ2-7	TGTGCCAGTAGTCCAATACAGGGGTCAACCGCATCCTACGAGCAGTACTTC	CASSPIQGSTASYEQYF
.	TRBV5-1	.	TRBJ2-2	TGCGCCAGCAACCCGGACACCGGGGAGCTGTTTTTT	CASNPDTGELFF
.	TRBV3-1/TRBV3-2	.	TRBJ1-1	TGTGCCAGCAGCCAAGACGGCCAGGTATTTGAAGCTTTCTTT	CASSQDGQVFEAFF
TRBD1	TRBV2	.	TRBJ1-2	TGTGCCAGCAGCAACTACTTAGGGGGCGACTATGGCTACACCTTC	CASSNYLGGDYGYTF
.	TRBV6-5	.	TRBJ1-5	TGTGCCAGCAGTCCCCTAGGAGTTCAGCCCCAGCATTTT	CASSPLGVQPQHF